Below, 22 T cell receptor beta chains from the same sample are listed, as sequenced in a study of response to subunit inactivated influenza vaccine. TCRdb processed the RT-PCR reads anew with MiXCR; each CDR3 protein has one entry. Of under 800,000 distinct CDR3 sequences in the sample, roughly 14% are singletons; the top ten hold around 7%. The sample consisted of PBMCs from blood, taken roughly 2 weeks before vaccination. These receptors all come from a man aged 45-65 years who received an inactivated influenza vaccine.

About this clonotype: A clone one base away is much larger, so this may be a read error. Given the absence of the conserved phenylalanine or tryptophan at the CDR3 end, a read error is likely. The rearrangement joins TRBV20-1 to TRBJ2-7; maybe TRBD1 (5 bases). The germline V gene encodes CDR1 DFQATT and CDR2 SNEGSKA (reference sequence). This CDR3 region has 14 residues. The V end lost 4 bases, the J end lost 2 bases, and 15 bases lay between the germline ends. CDR3 in amino acids: CSAKLVRGTYEQYL. CDR3 nucleotide sequence: TGCAGTGCTAAGCTAGTAAGGGGAACCTACGAGCAGTACCTC.

The chain carries TRBV20-1 and TRBJ2-3; D is unclear. From germline, CDR1 is DFQATT and CDR2 SNEGSKA (reference sequence). This CDR3 is 13 amino acids long. V was pared by 5 bases and J by 1 base, with 10 bases between. In nucleotides, the CDR3 is TGCAGTGCTGCTAGGGCCGGCACAGATACGCAGTATTTT. Translation: CSAARAGTDTQYF.

This clonotype was counted many times. This chain joins TRBV29-1 and TRBJ2-5; either TRBD1 or TRBD2 may supply D (5 bases each). The germline V gene has CDR1 SQVTM and CDR2 ANQGSEA. V shed 7 bases and J shed 2 bases, with 17 bases lying between them. This CDR3 comprises 14 residues. CDR3 loop: CSALSWGKQETQYF. The CDR3 DNA is TGCAGCGCCTTGAGCTGGGGGAAACAAGAGACCCAGTACTTC. Filled out from reference TRBV29-1 and TRBJ2-5, the complete variable domain reads SAVISQKPSRDICQRGTSLTIQCQVDSQVTMMFWYRQQPGQSLTLIATANQGSEATYESGFVIDKFPISRPNLTFSTLTVSNMSPEDSSIYLCSALSWGKQETQYFGPGTRLLVL.

This clonotype was seen a few times. This chain joins TRBV4-1 and TRBJ2-7; tentatively, D is TRBD1 or TRBD2 (5 bases each). CDR1 is MGHRA, CDR2 YSYEKL, per germline. This CDR3 has 12 residues. V was pared by 6 bases and J by 5 bases, with 11 bases between. In nucleotides, the CDR3 is TGCGCCAGCAGTCTTGAGGGGAACGAGCAGTACTTC. Its protein is CASSLEGNEQYF.

This clonotype came up many times. The chain is built from TRBV10-3 and TRBJ1-2; no clear D. The V gene lost 3 bases and the J gene lost 4 bases, with 6 bases spanning the gap. Germline V gene data show CDR1 as ENHRY and CDR2 as SYGVKD. This CDR3 contains 12 residues. CDR3: CAISDGGYGYTF. Written as DNA, the CDR3 is TGTGCCATCAGTGACGGTGGCTATGGCTACACCTTC.

This clonotype was seen at least ten times. The chain uses TRBV10-3 and TRBJ2-1, with D tentatively TRBD1 (6 bases). The CDR3 spans 12 residues. Germline CDR1 reads ENHRY; CDR2 reads SYGVKD. V was trimmed by 3 bases and J by 13 bases, leaving 13 bases between them. The CDR3: CAISDPTGNQFF. The CDR3 nucleotides read TGTGCCATCAGTGACCCCACAGGGAATCAGTTCTTC.

This clonotype was counted a few times. The chain uses TRBV12-3 or TRBV12-4 and TRBJ1-5, with D unresolved. The CDR3 spans 14 residues. Trimming removed 4 bases at V and 3 bases at J, with 10 bases between. In nucleotides, the CDR3 is TGTGCCAGCAGTTCTGACGGTTACAATCAGCCCCAGCATTTT. This translates into CASSSDGYNQPQHF.

This chain links TRBV6-2 or TRBV6-3 with TRBJ2-5; 9 bases are shared with TRBD1. The germline V gene encodes CDR1 MNHEY and CDR2 SVGEGT. The CDR3 sequence is 13 residues long. Trimming cost V 8 bases and J 4 bases; bases outside gene matches: 5. In DNA, the CDR3 is TGTGCCAGCCTCGGGACAGGGTCAGAGACCCAGTACTTC. Residues: CASLGTGSETQYF.

This clonotype occurred many times. Here the CDR3 reads CASSLEVPYEQYF. The CDR3 bases are TGTGCCAGCAGCTTAGAGGTGCCTTACGAGCAGTACTTC. V is TRBV7-9 and J is TRBJ2-7; unclear D gene. The CDR3 has 13 amino acids. Looked up from germline, CDR1 is SEHNR and CDR2 is FQNEAQ (reference sequence). Trimming took off 1 base at V and 4 bases at J, with 8 bases between the two ends.

This clonotype was seen many times. The rearrangement joins TRBV7-8 to TRBJ2-1; D might be TRBD2 (5 bases). Trimming removed 3 bases from V and 8 bases from J, with 8 bases in between. From germline, CDR1 is SGHVS and CDR2 FQNEAQ. The CDR3 extends over 12 amino acids. Here the CDR3 reads CASSLGVDEQFF. CDR3 coding DNA: TGTGCCAGCAGCTTGGGAGTGGATGAGCAGTTCTTC. Using reference TRBV7-8 and TRBJ2-1 for the parts outside the CDR3, the full variable domain is GAGVSQSPRYKVAKRGQDVALRCDPISGHVSLFWYQQALGQGPEFLTYFQNEAQLDKSGLPSDRFFAERPEGSVSTLKIQRTQQEDSAVYLCASSLGVDEQFFGPGTRLTVL.

The chain carries TRBV3-1 and TRBJ2-1, with 9 bases that match TRBD1. This CDR3 is built from 14 residues. After removal of 1 base from V and 9 bases from J, the junction contained 4 bases not matched to a gene. From germline, CDR1 is LGHDT and CDR2 YNNKEL (reference sequence). The CDR3 DNA reads as TGTGCCAGCAGCCAAGGTACAGGGGGCGGTGAGCAGTTCTTC. Translated, it gives CASSQGTGGGEQFF.

The chain couples TRBV6-5 to TRBJ2-3; a possible D gene is TRBD2 (6 bases). Germline CDR1 MNHEY, CDR2 SVGAGI. This CDR3 has 16 residues. Trimming shortened V by 0 bases and J by 0 bases, and 10 bases separated the two germline ends. As DNA, the CDR3 is TGTGCCAGCAGTTACTCTCCCGGGAGTAGCACAGATACGCAGTATTTT. Translated, it gives CASSYSPGSSTDTQYF.

The J gene is TRBJ2-2, the V gene TRBV5-1; D is perhaps TRBD1 or TRBD2 (6 bases each). This CDR3 region has 15 residues. Trimming cost V 2 bases and J 7 bases, with 15 bases left between them. CDR1 and CDR2 (germline): SGHRS, YFSETQ. CDR3 nucleotides: TGCGCCAGCAGCTTCGGGACACCCGGGGGCGGGGAGCTGTTTTTT. It specifies CASSFGTPGGGELFF.

The chain employs TRBV12-3 or TRBV12-4 and TRBJ2-5; D is perhaps TRBD1 (5 bases). The CDR3 runs to 13 residues. Between the trimmed V and J ends, which lost 2 bases and 4 bases, there was a span of 8 bases. The CDR3 coding sequence is TGTGCCAGCAGTTTACAGGGCCCAGAGACCCAGTACTTC. Translated, it gives CASSLQGPETQYF.

This clonotype showed up just a few times. This chain connects TRBV10-1 to TRBJ2-7; D is tentatively TRBD1 or TRBD2 (5 bases each). Germline CDR1 is WNHNN and CDR2 is SYGVQD (reference sequence). V gave up 6 bases and J gave up 2 bases, with 20 bases separating them. CDR3 size: 16 residues. CDR3 nucleotides: TGCGCCAGCAGCCCCGATTCCGGGACGGTAGCCTACGAGCAGTACTTC. Translation: CASSPDSGTVAYEQYF.

V and J are TRBV10-3 and TRBJ1-1, with a possible D match to TRBD1 (5 bases). The CDR3 runs 13 residues. CDR1 is ENHRY, CDR2 SYGVKD, per germline. V was cut by 10 bases and J by 2 bases, with 14 bases left in between. This CDR3 is CATLLTVNTEAFF. The CDR3 DNA reads TGTGCCACCCTCCTGACAGTCAACACTGAAGCTTTCTTT.

Note on this clonotype: The junction does not match germline at one end; this may be a read error. The chain employs TRBV20-1 and TRBJ2-7; 13 bases are shared with TRBD2. The CDR3 length is 17 residues. Per the germline V gene, CDR1 is DFQATT and CDR2 is SNEGSKA (reference sequence). Here the CDR3 reads CCARDLTGTSGIYEQYF. CDR3 nucleotide sequence: TGCTGTGCTAGAGATCTTACGGGGACTAGCGGGATTTACGAGCAGTACTTC.

V and J are TRBV11-2 and TRBJ2-1; D gene uncertain. The CDR3 runs 11 residues. V was cut by 7 bases and J by 3 bases, with 4 bases left in between. From germline, CDR1 is SGHAT and CDR2 FQNNGV. CDR3 coding DNA: TGTGCCAGCACCGACTACAATGAGCAGTTCTTC. Translated: CASTDYNEQFF.

J is TRBJ1-5 and V is TRBV19, with D maybe TRBD1 (5 bases). The V gene lost 10 bases and the J gene lost 6 bases, with 16 bases spanning the gap. CDR1 and CDR2 (germline): LNHDA, SQIVND (reference sequence). This CDR3 has 13 residues. This CDR3 reads CATVGTSGQPQHF. The DNA of the CDR3 is TGTGCCACCGTAGGGACGTCGGGTCAGCCCCAGCATTTT. The full variable domain, rest sourced from reference TRBV19 and TRBJ1-5, is DGGITQSPKYLFRKEGQNVTLSCEQNLNHDAMYWYRQDPGQGLRLIYYSQIVNDFQKGDIAEGYSVSREKKESFPLTVTSAQKNPTAFYLCATVGTSGQPQHFGDGTRLSIL.

This clonotype was recorded a few times. The V and J genes are TRBV5-6 and TRBJ2-2, with TRBD1 identical over 10 bases. The CDR3 loop spans 16 amino acids. Germline loops: CDR1 SGHDT, CDR2 YYEEEE. V was clipped by 2 bases and J by 0 bases; unmatched bases: 1. The CDR3 region is CASSFDRGPNTGELFF. CDR3 in DNA: TGTGCCAGCAGCTTCGACAGGGGGCCGAACACCGGGGAGCTGTTTTTT.

The V call is TRBV4-2, the J call TRBJ2-7, with D unresolved. The V end lost 0 bases, the J end lost 4 bases, and 13 bases lay between the germline ends. CDR3 length equals 15 residues. Germline V gene lookup returns CDR1 LGHNA and CDR2 YNFKEQ. Here the CDR3 reads CASSQDLTRRYEQYF. In nucleotides, the CDR3 is TGTGCCAGCAGCCAAGATCTGACACGACGATACGAGCAGTACTTC.

The sample holds a few counts of this clonotype. V is TRBV12-3 or TRBV12-4 and J is TRBJ2-2, with a possible D match to TRBD2 (6 bases). The CDR3 spans 13 residues. V lost 8 bases, J lost 5 bases, and 12 bases lay in between. The CDR3 nucleotides read TGTGCCAGCGGTGTTGGGGGGACCGGGGAGCTGTTTTTT. Translation gives CASGVGGTGELFF.